A single sample gave rise to the 26 T cell receptor beta chains below, sequenced in a study of blood T cell repertoires in COVID-19. TCRdb keeps only in-frame clones here, not all; method: immunoSEQ multiplex PCR. The sample carries 54,000 or so clones, more than 75% recorded once. Material: peripheral blood. All receptors derive from a woman aged 80 or older with acute or convalescent COVID-19.

The rearrangement joins TRBV25-1 to TRBJ1-3, with D possibly TRBD1 on 6 matching bases. The CDR3 spans 14 residues. Per germline, CDR1 MGHDK and CDR2 SYGVNS. Trimming cost V 8 bases and J 4 bases, with 15 bases left between them. The DNA for the CDR3 is TGTGCCAGCGGAGACACAGGGATCGGAAACACCATATATTTT. Translating gives CASGDTGIGNTIYF.

This clone was seen only a few times. The chain has TRBV5-4 and TRBJ1-1; 8 bases line up with TRBD1. CDR1 SGHNT and CDR2 YYREEE come from the germline V gene (reference sequence). With V trimmed by 0 bases and J by 7 bases, 2 bases remained unmatched. This CDR3 region has 13 residues. The CDR3 loop reads CASSLGGTGEAFF. DNA of the CDR3: TGTGCCAGCAGCTTGGGGGGGACAGGTGAAGCTTTCTTT.

The chain combines TRBV28 with TRBJ2-6; 7 bases match TRBD1. Germline CDR1 is MDHEN and CDR2 is SYDVKM. This CDR3 region has 16 residues. V gave up 6 bases and J gave up 4 bases; unmatched junction bases: 9. The CDR3, as DNA: TGTGCCAGCAGCCCCATACGGACAGGAGGGGCCAACGTCCTGACTTTC. Its translation is CASSPIRTGGANVLTF.

This chain connects TRBV9 to TRBJ2-1; a weak D match, TRBD2 (5 bases). Deletions cut 1 base from V and 7 bases from J, with 12 bases between. The CDR3 sequence is 14 residues long. CDR1 SGDLS and CDR2 YYNGEE come from the germline V gene. The CDR3 DNA is TGTGCCAGCAGCGTACGGGAATTTGAAAATGAGCAGTTCTTC. Its translation: CASSVREFENEQFF.

This clone showed up just once. The rearrangement joins TRBV7-8 to TRBJ2-1; 7 bases line up with TRBD1. V was clipped by 5 bases and J by 2 bases; unmatched bases: 9. This CDR3 is built from 16 residues. Germline V lookup: CDR1 SGHVS, CDR2 FQNEAQ. CDR3 bases: TGTGCCAGCAGCCCCCCGCTGACAGGGCCCTACAATGAGCAGTTCTTC. Amino acids: CASSPPLTGPYNEQFF.

The chain has TRBV29-1 and TRBJ1-1; 10 positions agree with TRBD1. The CDR3 runs 12 residues. From germline, CDR1 is SQVTM and CDR2 ANQGSEA. Unmatched junction bases numbered 2, after V lost 7 bases and J lost 3 bases. CDR3 amino acids: CSGGQGDTEAFF. The DNA of the CDR3 is TGCAGCGGAGGACAGGGGGACACTGAAGCTTTCTTT.

The V and J genes are TRBV20-1 and TRBJ2-2; unclear D gene. V dropped 3 bases and J dropped 1 base, with 9 bases sitting between them. CDR3 size: 14 residues. CDR1 and CDR2 from the germline V gene are DFQATT and SNEGSKA (reference sequence). CDR3 sequence (DNA): TGCAGTGCTAGTGAACTAAAGAACACCGGGGAGCTGTTTTTT. It codes for CSASELKNTGELFF.

The CDR3 nucleotides are TGTGCCAGCGCAACCGGACAGGTATATGGCTACACCTTC. Protein: CASATGQVYGYTF. This chain uses TRBV12-3 or TRBV12-4 with TRBJ1-2; 7 bases are a match to TRBD1. V was clipped by 8 bases and J by 5 bases; unmatched bases: 8. The CDR3 consists of 13 residues.

The chain couples TRBV19 to TRBJ1-2; D remains unclear. The CDR3 is made up of 13 amino acids. V was clipped by 3 bases and J by 2 bases, with 7 bases between them. Germline loops: CDR1 LNHDA, CDR2 SQIVND (reference sequence). The CDR3 sequence: CASSIDKNYGYTF. The CDR3 region has the DNA TGTGCCAGTAGTATCGACAAGAACTATGGCTACACCTTC.

Worth noting for this clone: The junction and the germline gene differ at one end; a read error may be behind it. V is TRBV10-2 and J is TRBJ2-1; perhaps TRBD1 as D (6 bases). The CDR3 loop spans 11 amino acids. CDR1 and CDR2 (germline): WSHSY, SAAADI. CDR3 region: CASSEGGSKLF. The DNA for the CDR3 is TGCGCCAGCAGTGAGGGGGGCTCAAAACTCTTC.

J is TRBJ2-1 and V is TRBV9; D may be TRBD2 (5 bases). Germline CDR1 is SGDLS and CDR2 is YYNGEE. The germline V and J ends were trimmed by 0 bases and 7 bases, with 14 bases remaining between them. The CDR3 totals 15 residues. The CDR3 protein is CASSVASLAGNEQFF. As DNA, the CDR3 is TGTGCCAGCAGCGTAGCCAGTCTAGCTGGGAATGAGCAGTTCTTC.

J is TRBJ1-2 and V is TRBV19, with D possibly TRBD1 on 5 matching bases. Trimming shortened V by 5 bases and J by 4 bases, and 17 bases separated the two germline ends. CDR1 is LNHDA and CDR2 is SQIVND in the germline V gene (reference sequence). The CDR3 has 15 amino acids. The CDR3 is CASSSWQDKFYGYTF. CDR3 nucleotides: TGTGCCAGTAGTTCCTGGCAGGACAAGTTCTATGGCTACACCTTC.

This chain joins TRBV24-1 and TRBJ2-1; TRBD1 agrees at 9 bases. CDR3 length equals 16 residues. The germline CDR1 and CDR2 sequences are KGHDR and SFDVKD. Trimming took 7 bases from V and 3 from J; bases not matched to a gene: 9. CDR3 sequence: CATSRGGTGNYNEQFF. CDR3 nucleotides: TGTGCCACCAGCCGAGGCGGGACAGGGAACTACAATGAGCAGTTCTTC.

The chain employs TRBV19 and TRBJ1-1; possible D gene TRBD1, 6 bases. V was pared by 8 bases and J by 2 bases, with 15 bases between. Germline CDR1 reads LNHDA; CDR2 reads SQIVND (reference sequence). The CDR3 length is 14 residues. The CDR3 DNA follows: TGTGCCAGTTCCCTGACCGGGACAAACACTGAAGCTTTCTTT. Amino acid sequence: CASSLTGTNTEAFF.

In this sample, this clone turned up a few times. The gene calls are TRBV6-1 and TRBJ1-3; 7 nucleotides line up with TRBD1. The CDR3 spans 17 residues. CDR1 is MNHNS, CDR2 SASEGT, per germline. V shed 4 bases and J 0 bases; nucleotides not matched to a gene: 9. The CDR3 loop is CASSVAGQSYSGNTIYF. The CDR3 bases are TGTGCCAGCAGTGTTGCGGGACAGTCATACTCTGGAAACACCATATATTTT.

The genes are TRBV6-5 and TRBJ1-3; 7 bases map to TRBD1. V lost 6 bases to trimming and J lost 4 bases; unmatched junction nucleotides: 9. The CDR3 loop spans 15 amino acids. Per the germline V gene, CDR1 is MNHEY and CDR2 is SVGAGI. CDR3 DNA: TGTGCCAGCAGATTGACCACAGGGGTAGGAAACACCATATATTTT. It encodes CASRLTTGVGNTIYF.

The chain couples TRBV10-1 to TRBJ1-3; D gene uncertain. The germline gives CDR1 WNHNN, CDR2 SYGVQD (reference sequence). V dropped 7 bases and J dropped 1 base, with 8 bases sitting between them. The CDR3 runs to 13 residues. CDR3 protein: CASTPGSGNTIYF. The CDR3, as DNA: TGCGCCAGCACTCCAGGATCTGGAAACACCATATATTTT.

This clone has a handful of counts. J is TRBJ1-5 and V is TRBV2; unclear D gene. The length of the CDR3 is 13 residues. CDR1 is SNHLY, CDR2 FYNNEI, per germline. Trimming shortened V by 6 bases and J by 5 bases, and 11 bases separated the two germline ends. DNA for the CDR3: TGTGCCAGCAGCGACGACCAGGATCAGCCCCAGCATTTT. Protein product: CASSDDQDQPQHF. Full variable domain (missing parts from reference TRBV2 and TRBJ1-5): EPEVTQTPSHQVTQMGQEVILRCVPISNHLYFYWYRQILGQKVEFLVSFYNNEISEKSEIFDDQFSVERPDGSNFTLKIRSTKLEDSAMYFCASSDDQDQPQHFGDGTRLSIL.

The V call is TRBV18, the J call TRBJ2-5; TRBD1 matches 7 bases. CDR1 is KGHSH, CDR2 LQKENI, per germline. The CDR3 sequence is 13 residues long. Unmatched junction bases numbered 1, after V lost 2 bases and J lost 4 bases. This CDR3 reads CASSPRQGETQYF. Written as DNA, the CDR3 is TGTGCCAGCTCACCAAGACAGGGAGAGACCCAGTACTTC.

This rearrangement joins TRBV11-3 to TRBJ2-1, with 9 bases lining up with TRBD1. Germline CDR1 reads SGHNT; CDR2 reads YENEEA. V gave up 5 bases and J gave up 6 bases; unmatched junction bases: 8. The CDR3 extends over 15 amino acids. In DNA, the CDR3 is TGTGCCAGCAGCCAAAACAGGGGGCGCAGCAATGAGCAGTTCTTC. As protein: CASSQNRGRSNEQFF.

This clone was observed once. The V gene is TRBV5-4, the J gene TRBJ2-1; D perhaps matches TRBD2 (6 bases). The CDR3 is 14 amino acids. The germline CDR1 and CDR2 sequences are SGHNT and YYREEE (reference sequence). Deletions cut 4 bases from V and 4 bases from J, with 12 bases between. This CDR3 reads CASSRDSGYNEQFF. Here the CDR3 DNA reads TGTGCCAGCAGCCGGGACTCAGGATACAATGAGCAGTTCTTC.

The V and J genes are TRBV19 and TRBJ2-1; 14 bases agree with TRBD2. Trimming at V came to 6 bases and at J to 7 bases, leaving 20 bases not matched to a gene. Germline-derived CDR1 and CDR2 are LNHDA and SQIVND (reference sequence). This CDR3 comprises 20 residues. This CDR3 is CASSIGLAGGGEGDQNEQFF. Written as DNA, the CDR3 is TGTGCCAGTAGCATTGGACTAGCGGGAGGAGGGGAGGGGGACCAGAATGAGCAGTTCTTC.

The genes are TRBV9 and TRBJ2-1; TRBD2 matches at 9 bases. Germline trimming cut 0 bases from V and 6 bases from J; bases unmatched to any gene: 7. This CDR3 region has 16 residues. Germline-derived CDR1 and CDR2 are SGDLS and YYNGEE. The CDR3 loop is CASSVGSSGGPNEQFF. The CDR3, as DNA: TGTGCCAGCAGCGTAGGGAGTAGCGGGGGCCCCAATGAGCAGTTCTTC.

This clone was observed a few times. The chain combines TRBV5-6 with TRBJ1-1, with 10 bases lining up with TRBD1. The V gene's germline CDR1 is SGHDT and CDR2 YYEEEE. There are 14 residues in the CDR3. V was pared by 3 bases and J by 5 bases, with 4 bases of the junction left unmatched. DNA of the CDR3: TGTGCCAGCAGCTGGGGGACAGGGGTAACTGAAGCTTTCTTT. This codes for CASSWGTGVTEAFF.

This clone was recorded a few times. The rearrangement uses TRBV2 and TRBJ1-4; weak D call: TRBD1 (5 bases). Per germline, CDR1 SNHLY and CDR2 FYNNEI. Trimming took off 6 bases at V and 0 bases at J, with 8 bases between the two ends. The CDR3 is made up of 14 amino acids. The DNA of the CDR3 is TGTGCCAGCAGGGAGGGGACAACTAATGAAAAACTGTTTTTT. Residues: CASREGTTNEKLFF.

The genes are TRBV18 and TRBJ2-5, with TRBD1 as a possible D gene (6 bases). V was cut by 2 bases and J by 5 bases, with 12 bases left in between. The germline gives CDR1 KGHSH, CDR2 LQKENI. The CDR3 contains 14 residues. The CDR3 coding sequence is TGTGCCAGCTCACCAGATCAGGGGTGGGAGACCCAGTACTTC. Translated: CASSPDQGWETQYF.